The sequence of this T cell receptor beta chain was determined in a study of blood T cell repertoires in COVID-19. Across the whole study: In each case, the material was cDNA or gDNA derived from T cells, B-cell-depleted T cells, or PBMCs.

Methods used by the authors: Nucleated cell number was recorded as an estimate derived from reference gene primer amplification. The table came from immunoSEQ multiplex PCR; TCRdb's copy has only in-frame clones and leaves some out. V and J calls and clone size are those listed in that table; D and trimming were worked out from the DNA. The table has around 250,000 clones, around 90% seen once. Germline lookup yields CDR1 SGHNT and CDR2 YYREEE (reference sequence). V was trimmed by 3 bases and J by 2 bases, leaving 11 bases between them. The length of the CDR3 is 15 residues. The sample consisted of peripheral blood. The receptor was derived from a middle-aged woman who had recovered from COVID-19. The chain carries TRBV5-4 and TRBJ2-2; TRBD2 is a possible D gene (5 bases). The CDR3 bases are TGTGCCAGCAGCTCAAGGACTGTTAACACCGGGGAGCTGTTTTTT. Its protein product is CASSSRTVNTGELFF. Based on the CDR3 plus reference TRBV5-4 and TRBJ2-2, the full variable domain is ETGVTQSPTHLIKTRGQQVTLRCSSQSGHNTVSWYQQALGQGPQFIFQYYREEENGRGNFPPRFSGLQFPNYSSELNVNALELDDSALYLCASSSRTVNTGELFFGEGSRLTVL.